The 28 T cell receptor beta chains presented below share a single source sample, sequenced in a study of identical twins. Each CDR3 protein gets one entry after TCRdb re-called the 5' RACE reads with MiXCR. The sample yields around 340,000 distinct CDR3 sequences, 9% seen once. The sample comprised naive T cells sorted from blood. These receptor sequences come from a woman aged 45-65 years in good health.

This clonotype has just a few counts. The rearrangement joins TRBV29-1 to TRBJ2-2; no clear D gene. This CDR3 is built from 12 residues. V gave up 4 bases and J gave up 6 bases, with 9 bases separating them. The germline gives CDR1 SQVTM, CDR2 ANQGSEA. CDR3 amino acids: CSVGHWPGELFF. The DNA of the CDR3 is TGCAGCGTTGGGCATTGGCCCGGGGAGCTGTTTTTT.

Of note for this clonotype: One end of the junction fails to match germline, which may point to a read error. The chain has TRBV7-9 and TRBJ2-3; D is unclear. Germline-derived CDR1 and CDR2 are SEHNR and FQNEAQ (reference sequence). The CDR3 has 12 residues. The CDR3 nucleotides are TGTGCCAGCAGATTAGGTACAGATACGCAGTATTTT. Its translation: CASRLGTDTQYF.

This clonotype was recorded at least ten times. The chain carries TRBV20-1 and TRBJ1-1, with 7 bases matching TRBD1. The germline V gene has CDR1 DFQATT and CDR2 SNEGSKA (reference sequence). This CDR3 spans 13 amino acids. V lost 5 bases and J lost 0; bases outside the gene matches: 3. CDR3 protein: CSARDSLNTEAFF. Written as DNA, the CDR3 is TGCAGTGCTCGGGACAGCTTGAACACTGAAGCTTTCTTT.

This clonotype has ten or more counts. The rearrangement joins TRBV6-2 or TRBV6-3 to TRBJ1-1; D might be TRBD1 (5 bases). V lost 7 bases, J lost 4 bases, and 19 bases lay in between. This CDR3 spans 15 amino acids. Germline lookup yields CDR1 MNHEY and CDR2 SVGEGT. CDR3 bases: TGTGCCAGCATCACTGGGGCCGCGGGTGGCACTGAAGCTTTCTTT. The encoded protein is CASITGAAGGTEAFF.

On this clonotype itself: The CDR3 end shows no conserved phenylalanine or tryptophan, and so a read error is likely. V usage is TRBV4-1 and J usage is TRBJ2-3, with unresolved D. Germline assignment: CDR1 MGHRA and CDR2 YSYEKL. Trimming cost V 7 bases and J 0 bases, with 17 bases left between them. This CDR3 contains 16 residues. CDR3 residues: CASKGGVGRSTDTQYL. Here the CDR3 DNA reads TGCGCCAGCAAGGGTGGGGTAGGGCGAAGCACAGATACGCAGTATCTT.

In this sample, this clonotype turned up a few times. The genes are TRBV7-9 and TRBJ1-6; tentatively, D is TRBD1 (6 bases). Germline V gene lookup returns CDR1 SEHNR and CDR2 FQNEAQ (reference sequence). Trimming removed 5 bases at V and 7 bases at J, with 9 bases between. The CDR3 is 13 residues long. The CDR3 spells CASSAQGNSPLHF. CDR3 bases: TGTGCCAGCAGCGCACAGGGAAATTCACCCCTCCACTTT.

This chain joins TRBV6-5 and TRBJ2-3; possibly TRBD1 or TRBD2 for D (5 bases each). The CDR3 runs 16 residues. CDR1 MNHEY and CDR2 SVGAGI come from the germline V gene. The V end lost 4 bases, the J end lost 1 base, and 15 bases lay between the germline ends. Here the CDR3 DNA reads TGTGCCAGCAGTTTAATACAGGCGAGGGGCACAGATACGCAGTATTTT. Translation gives CASSLIQARGTDTQYF.

The CDR3 DNA is TGCAGTGCTAGAGGGACAACCCTCGCCTCGCAGTTCTTC. Protein product: CSARGTTLASQFF. The V and J genes are TRBV20-1 and TRBJ2-1; D may be TRBD1 (5 bases). This CDR3 region has 13 residues. Germline lookup yields CDR1 DFQATT and CDR2 SNEGSKA (reference sequence). The V gene lost 1 base and the J gene lost 12 bases, with 16 bases spanning the gap.

This clonotype was detected a few times. The chain has TRBV20-1 and TRBJ2-3; 8 nucleotides agree with TRBD2. V gave up 6 bases and J gave up 4 bases; unmatched junction bases: 3. CDR3 size: 12 residues. CDR1 DFQATT and CDR2 SNEGSKA come from the germline V gene (reference sequence). This chain's CDR3 is CSASTSADTQYF. The CDR3 DNA sequence: TGCAGTGCCTCGACTAGCGCAGATACGCAGTATTTT.

A few counts support this clonotype. The chain employs TRBV4-1 and TRBJ2-7; D is unclear. Germline lookup yields CDR1 MGHRA and CDR2 YSYEKL. The length of the CDR3 is 11 residues. Between the trimmed V and J ends, which lost 3 bases and 7 bases, there was a span of 7 bases. The CDR3 nucleotides read TGCGCCAGCAGCCATCAAGGGGAGCAGTACTTC. The encoded protein is CASSHQGEQYF.

This clonotype was seen only a few times. The J gene is TRBJ2-1, the V gene TRBV5-5; the D gene is possibly TRBD2 (6 bases). The V gene lost 0 bases and the J gene lost 9 bases, with 10 bases spanning the gap. The CDR3 spans 13 residues. CDR1 and CDR2 from the germline V gene are SGHKS and YYEKEE (reference sequence). The CDR3 is CASSLGLGLEQFF. CDR3 DNA sequence: TGTGCCAGCAGCTTGGGACTGGGACTTGAGCAGTTCTTC. The variable domain in full, completed from reference TRBV5-5 and TRBJ2-1, reads DAGVTQSPTHLIKTRGQQVTLRCSPISGHKSVSWYQQVLGQGPQFIFQYYEKEERGRGNFPDRFSARQFPNYSSELNVNALLLGDSALYLCASSLGLGLEQFFGPGTRLTVL.

The V call is TRBV10-3, the J call TRBJ1-1; TRBD1 might be the D (6 bases). CDR1 is ENHRY and CDR2 is SYGVKD in the germline V gene. The CDR3 consists of 16 residues. V lost 4 bases and J 2 bases, leaving 17 bases between the germline ends. The CDR3 region is CAISVEKGHPNTEAFF. CDR3 DNA: TGTGCCATCAGTGTTGAAAAGGGACACCCAAACACTGAAGCTTTCTTT.

This clonotype came up many times. This chain uses TRBV6-2 or TRBV6-3 with TRBJ1-6; D is perhaps TRBD1 (6 bases). V was trimmed by 7 bases and J by 7 bases, leaving 14 bases between them. The CDR3 contains 14 residues. Germline V gene sequence: CDR1 MNHEY, CDR2 SVGEGT. Written as DNA, the CDR3 is TGTGCCAGCAACCTACGACAGGAAAATTCACCCCTCCACTTT. It codes for CASNLRQENSPLHF.

This clonotype was recorded many times. This chain joins TRBV29-1 and TRBJ2-3; D is uncertain. V was clipped by 6 bases and J by 1 base, with 8 bases between them. The CDR3 totals 12 residues. Germline loops: CDR1 SQVTM, CDR2 ANQGSEA. CDR3 bases: TGCAGCGTCAACCCAGGCACAGATACGCAGTATTTT. It encodes CSVNPGTDTQYF.

The chain couples TRBV20-1 to TRBJ2-1, with D maybe TRBD2 (6 bases). Trimming removed 6 bases at V and 2 bases at J, with 14 bases between. CDR1 is DFQATT, CDR2 SNEGSKA, per germline (reference sequence). This CDR3 region has 14 residues. The CDR3 nucleotides read TGCAGTGCCGCTGGGGACTTTACCTACAATGAGCAGTTCTTC. It specifies CSAAGDFTYNEQFF.

This rearrangement joins TRBV20-1 to TRBJ2-5; D perhaps matches TRBD1 (5 bases). Germline V CDR1 and CDR2: DFQATT, SNEGSKA (reference sequence). The CDR3 totals 14 residues. The CDR3 reads CRATQWGVEETQYF. The DNA for the CDR3 is TGCAGAGCAACCCAGTGGGGCGTTGAAGAGACCCAGTACTTC.

Concerning this clonotype: This may stem from a read error, because a much larger clone lies one nucleotide away. V usage is TRBV24-1 and J usage is TRBJ2-7; 8 bases line up with TRBD2. The CDR3 runs to 15 residues. CDR1 is KGHDR and CDR2 is SFDVKD in the germline V gene. The CDR3 spells CATSDLRSGRNELYV. The CDR3 DNA sequence: TGTGCCACCAGTGATTTGAGGAGCGGGAGAAACGAGCTGTACGTC.

This clonotype was counted between two and nine times. The chain joins TRBV29-1 to TRBJ2-2; no firm D call. V lost 6 bases and J lost 3, with 5 bases in between. The CDR3 consists of 11 residues. Germline V gene sequence: CDR1 SQVTM, CDR2 ANQGSEA. CDR3 nucleotides: TGCAGCGTACAGCACACCGGGGAGCTGTTTTTT. As protein: CSVQHTGELFF.

V gene TRBV7-9 combines with J gene TRBJ2-1, with D possibly being TRBD2 (6 bases). Per the germline V gene, CDR1 is SEHNR and CDR2 is FQNEAQ (reference sequence). The CDR3 contains 15 residues. V shed 0 bases and J shed 9 bases, with 15 bases lying between them. CDR3 amino acids: CASSLARGEEAEQFF. The CDR3 DNA is TGTGCCAGCAGCTTAGCCCGTGGGGAGGAAGCTGAGCAGTTCTTC.

This clonotype was found many times. The rearrangement joins TRBV10-3 to TRBJ2-1; TRBD1 matches 7 bases. Germline CDR1 ENHRY, CDR2 SYGVKD. The V and J ends lost 4 bases and 13 bases, in that order; junction bases with no gene match: 10. The length of the CDR3 is 13 residues. This CDR3 is CAISGRQGQDQFF. The CDR3 DNA reads TGTGCCATCAGTGGGAGACAGGGCCAGGATCAGTTCTTC.

This clonotype was seen many times. The CDR3 DNA follows: TGCAGCGTCCTGCAGACAGGGGCACCTTCTTACGAGCAGTACTTC. This encodes CSVLQTGAPSYEQYF. The chain uses TRBV29-1 and TRBJ2-7, with 8 bases aligning to TRBD1. The V gene's germline CDR1 is SQVTM and CDR2 ANQGSEA. The CDR3 is made up of 15 amino acids. Trimming took 6 bases from V and 4 from J; bases not matched to a gene: 14.

This clonotype was found many times. This chain joins TRBV6-5 and TRBJ1-1; D uncertain. V lost 2 bases and J 5 bases, leaving 15 bases between the germline ends. The length of the CDR3 is 15 residues. Germline V gene data show CDR1 as MNHEY and CDR2 as SVGAGI. The CDR3 loop reads CASSYALVEGTEAFF. The CDR3 nucleotides are TGTGCCAGCAGTTACGCATTAGTTGAAGGAACTGAAGCTTTCTTT.

This clonotype occurred a few times. This chain joins TRBV7-3 and TRBJ1-1; the match to TRBD1 covers 7 bases. This CDR3 comprises 17 residues. CDR1 is SGHTA, CDR2 FQGTGA, per germline. J was trimmed by 7 bases and V by 4 bases; bases with no gene match: 18. The CDR3 DNA reads TGTGCCAGCAGCTATCCACCGAGGGCAGGGGGTCGAGGTGAAGCTTTCTTT. This sequence encodes CASSYPPRAGGRGEAFF.

The chain combines TRBV11-2 with TRBJ2-1, with 11 bases that match TRBD1. Germline CDR1 reads SGHAT; CDR2 reads FQNNGV. This CDR3 has 15 residues. Trimming at V came to 8 bases and at J to 8 bases, leaving 11 bases not matched to a gene. Here the CDR3 reads CASLRGTGGGDEQFF. The CDR3 DNA reads TGTGCCAGCCTCCGGGGGACAGGGGGAGGTGATGAGCAGTTCTTC.

The genes are TRBV19 and TRBJ2-1; D not resolved. Germline CDR1 reads LNHDA; CDR2 reads SQIVND (reference sequence). The CDR3 consists of 14 residues. V was shortened by 4 bases and J by 5 bases, with 12 bases between the two germline ends. The CDR3 here is CASSKSGHHNEQFF. CDR3 nucleotides: TGTGCCAGTAGTAAATCGGGCCACCACAATGAGCAGTTCTTC. The variable domain in full, with the rest retrieved from reference TRBV19 and TRBJ2-1, is DGGITQSPKYLFRKEGQNVTLSCEQNLNHDAMYWYRQDPGQGLRLIYYSQIVNDFQKGDIAEGYSVSREKKESFPLTVTSAQKNPTAFYLCASSKSGHHNEQFFGPGTRLTVL.

The chain uses TRBV6-5 and TRBJ2-5; 15 bases are a match to TRBD2. Germline V lookup: CDR1 MNHEY, CDR2 SVGAGI. J was trimmed by 4 bases and V by 5 bases; bases with no gene match: 2. This CDR3 comprises 15 residues. DNA of the CDR3: TGTGCCAGCAGTGCGGGACTAGCGGGAGGAGAGACCCAGTACTTC. It codes for CASSAGLAGGETQYF.

This clonotype was counted between two and nine times. The chain has TRBV4-1 and TRBJ1-4; 8 positions match TRBD1. This CDR3 has 16 amino acids. Per germline, CDR1 MGHRA and CDR2 YSYEKL. Trimming removed 2 bases from V and 1 base from J; junction bases left unmatched: 3. The CDR3 region is CASSQTTGGTNEKLFF. The DNA of the CDR3 is TGCGCCAGCAGCCAAACCACAGGGGGAACTAATGAAAAACTGTTTTTT.

There are many counts of this clonotype. This chain links TRBV4-1 with TRBJ1-1; D gene unclear. Germline values: CDR1 MGHRA, CDR2 YSYEKL. V was pared by 1 base and J by 0 bases, with 9 bases between. This CDR3 is 15 amino acids long. CDR3 in DNA: TGCGCCAGCAGCCAAGTTTCCAGGTTGAACACTGAAGCTTTCTTT. Translating gives CASSQVSRLNTEAFF.